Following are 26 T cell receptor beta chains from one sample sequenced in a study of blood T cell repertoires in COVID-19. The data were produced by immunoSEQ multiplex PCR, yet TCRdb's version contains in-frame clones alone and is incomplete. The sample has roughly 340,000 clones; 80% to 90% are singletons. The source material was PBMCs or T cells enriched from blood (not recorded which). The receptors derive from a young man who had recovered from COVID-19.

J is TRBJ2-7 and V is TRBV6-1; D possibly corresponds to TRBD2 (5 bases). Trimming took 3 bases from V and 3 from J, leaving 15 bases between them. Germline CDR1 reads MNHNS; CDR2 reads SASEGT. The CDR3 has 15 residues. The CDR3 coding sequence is TGTGCCAGCAGTGAGACGATGCCGGGGATCTACGAGCAGTACTTC. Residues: CASSETMPGIYEQYF.

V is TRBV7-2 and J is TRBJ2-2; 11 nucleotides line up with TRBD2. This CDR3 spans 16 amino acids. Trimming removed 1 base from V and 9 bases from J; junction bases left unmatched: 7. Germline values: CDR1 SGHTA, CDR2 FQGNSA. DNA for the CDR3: TGTGCCAGCAGCTTAGGGGGGCGACTAGCGGGACGGGAGCTGTTTTTT. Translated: CASSLGGRLAGRELFF.

DNA for the CDR3: TGTGCCAGCAGCTTAGCGCCGGGCAGAGGGGGCTATGGCTACACCTTC. The encoded protein is CASSLAPGRGGYGYTF. This rearrangement joins TRBV7-2 to TRBJ1-2, with a possible D match to TRBD1 (6 bases). The germline gives CDR1 SGHTA, CDR2 FQGNSA. Trimming removed 0 bases from V and 4 bases from J, with 15 bases in between. The CDR3 runs 16 residues.

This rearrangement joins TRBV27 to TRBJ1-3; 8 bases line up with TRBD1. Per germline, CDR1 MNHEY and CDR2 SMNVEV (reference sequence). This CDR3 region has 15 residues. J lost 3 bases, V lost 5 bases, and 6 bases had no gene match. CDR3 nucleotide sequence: TGTGCCAGCAGTCACAACGGACAGGGTGGAAACACCATATATTTT. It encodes CASSHNGQGGNTIYF.

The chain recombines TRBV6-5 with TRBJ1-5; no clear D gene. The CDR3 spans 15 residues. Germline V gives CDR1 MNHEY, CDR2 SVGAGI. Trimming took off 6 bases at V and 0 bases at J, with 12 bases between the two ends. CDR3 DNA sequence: TGTGCCAGCAGATCAAATCCAAATAGCAATCAGCCCCAGCATTTT. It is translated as CASRSNPNSNQPQHF.

This chain's CDR3 is CASSIGGTIPYYEQYF. The CDR3 DNA is TGTGCCAGTAGTATAGGGGGCACAATTCCATACTACGAGCAGTACTTC. The chain couples TRBV19 to TRBJ2-7; tentative D call: TRBD1 (5 bases). The V gene lost 1 base and the J gene lost 3 bases, with 16 bases spanning the gap. The germline CDR1 and CDR2 sequences are LNHDA and SQIVND (reference sequence). The CDR3 contains 16 residues.

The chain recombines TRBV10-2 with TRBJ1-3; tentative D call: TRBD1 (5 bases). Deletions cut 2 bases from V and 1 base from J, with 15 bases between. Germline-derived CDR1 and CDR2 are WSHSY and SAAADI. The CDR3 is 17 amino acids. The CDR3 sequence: CASSEIRGVLSGNTIYF. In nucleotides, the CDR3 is TGCGCCAGCAGTGAGATCCGGGGGGTCCTATCTGGAAACACCATATATTTT.

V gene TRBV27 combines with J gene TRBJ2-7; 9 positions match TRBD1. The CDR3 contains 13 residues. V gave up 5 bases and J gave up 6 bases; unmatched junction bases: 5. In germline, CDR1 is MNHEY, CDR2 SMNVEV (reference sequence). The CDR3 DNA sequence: TGTGCCAGCAGTAACAGGGGGCACGGCGAGCAGTACTTC. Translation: CASSNRGHGEQYF.

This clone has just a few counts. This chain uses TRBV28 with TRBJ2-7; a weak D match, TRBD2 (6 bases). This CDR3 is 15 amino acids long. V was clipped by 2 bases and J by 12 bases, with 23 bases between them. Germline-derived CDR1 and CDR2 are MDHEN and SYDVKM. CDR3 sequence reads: CASSLDSSGVTKRYF. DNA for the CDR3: TGTGCCAGCAGTTTAGATAGTAGCGGAGTTACGAAGCGGTACTTC.

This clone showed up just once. CDR3 DNA: TGCGCCAGCAGCCCCGCAGGGGGCAACTATGGCTACACCTTC. It translates to CASSPAGGNYGYTF. V is TRBV5-1 and J is TRBJ1-2, with 8 bases identical to TRBD1. V was clipped by 4 bases and J by 2 bases; unmatched bases: 4. This CDR3 spans 14 amino acids. Germline V gene lookup returns CDR1 SGHRS and CDR2 YFSETQ.

CDR3 loop: CASATGGSYEQYF. The DNA of the CDR3 is TGTGCCAGCGCAACCGGGGGGTCCTACGAGCAGTACTTC. J is TRBJ2-7 and V is TRBV27, with 7 bases lining up with TRBD2. Per the germline V gene, CDR1 is MNHEY and CDR2 is SMNVEV (reference sequence). With V trimmed by 8 bases and J by 1 base, 5 bases remained unmatched. The CDR3 is 13 residues long.

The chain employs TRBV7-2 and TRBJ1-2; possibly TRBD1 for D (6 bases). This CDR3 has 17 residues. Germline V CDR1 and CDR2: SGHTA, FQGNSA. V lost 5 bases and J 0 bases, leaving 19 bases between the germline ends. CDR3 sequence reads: CASSPDPSSGANYGYTF. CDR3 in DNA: TGTGCCAGCAGCCCCGACCCCTCTTCAGGGGCTAACTATGGCTACACCTTC.

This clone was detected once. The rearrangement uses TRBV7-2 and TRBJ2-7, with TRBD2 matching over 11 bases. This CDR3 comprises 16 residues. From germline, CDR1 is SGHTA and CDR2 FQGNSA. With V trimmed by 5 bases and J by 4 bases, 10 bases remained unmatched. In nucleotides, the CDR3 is TGTGCCAGCAGCACCCAGGCTAGCGGGAGGTTTTACGAGCAGTACTTC. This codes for CASSTQASGRFYEQYF.

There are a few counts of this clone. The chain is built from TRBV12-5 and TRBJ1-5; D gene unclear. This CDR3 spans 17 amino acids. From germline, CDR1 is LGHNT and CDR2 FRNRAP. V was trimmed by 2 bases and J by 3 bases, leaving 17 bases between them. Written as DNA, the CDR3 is TGTGCTAGTGGTTTGATCTTTCAACGGGAAAACAATCAGCCCCAGCATTTT. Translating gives CASGLIFQRENNQPQHF. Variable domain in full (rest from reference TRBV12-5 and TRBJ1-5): DARVTQTPRHKVTEMGQEVTMRCQPILGHNTVFWYRQTMMQGLELLAYFRNRAPLDDSGMPKDRFSAEMPDATLATLKIQPSEPRDSAVYFCASGLIFQRENNQPQHFGDGTRLSIL.

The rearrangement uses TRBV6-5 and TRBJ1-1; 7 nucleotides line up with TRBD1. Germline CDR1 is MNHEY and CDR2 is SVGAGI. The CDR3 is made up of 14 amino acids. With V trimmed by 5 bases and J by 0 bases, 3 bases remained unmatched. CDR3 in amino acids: CASSRDSMNTEAFF. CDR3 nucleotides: TGTGCCAGCAGTAGGGACAGCATGAACACTGAAGCTTTCTTT.

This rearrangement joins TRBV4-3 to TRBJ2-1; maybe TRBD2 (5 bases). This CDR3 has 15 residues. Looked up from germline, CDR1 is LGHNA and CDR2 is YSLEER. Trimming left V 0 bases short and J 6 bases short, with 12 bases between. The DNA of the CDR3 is TGCGCCAGCAGCCAAGATAGAGGGCGGCTCAATGAGCAGTTCTTC. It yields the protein CASSQDRGRLNEQFF.

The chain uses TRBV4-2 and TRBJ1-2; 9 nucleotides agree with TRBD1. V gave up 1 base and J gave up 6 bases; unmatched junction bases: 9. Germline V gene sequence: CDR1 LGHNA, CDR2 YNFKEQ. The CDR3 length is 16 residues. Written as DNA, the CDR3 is TGTGCCAGCAGCCAAGCATGGGGACAGGGTCAGGATGGCTACACCTTC. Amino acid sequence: CASSQAWGQGQDGYTF.

Here the CDR3 reads CASSLAGTNTGELFF. In nucleotides, the CDR3 is TGTGCCAGCTCACTAGCGGGAACGAACACCGGGGAGCTGTTTTTT. The rearrangement uses TRBV11-3 and TRBJ2-2; 10 nucleotides agree with TRBD2. Losses at the gene ends were 8 bases for V and 0 bases for J; bases not matched to a gene: 3. CDR1 is SGHNT, CDR2 YENEEA, per germline. The CDR3 is 15 residues long.

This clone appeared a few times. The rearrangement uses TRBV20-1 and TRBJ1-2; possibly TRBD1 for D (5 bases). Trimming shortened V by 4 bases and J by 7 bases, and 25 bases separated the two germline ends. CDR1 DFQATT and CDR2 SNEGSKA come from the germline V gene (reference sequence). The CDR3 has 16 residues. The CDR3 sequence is CSAIEDRQGRVAGYTF. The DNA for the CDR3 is TGCAGTGCTATTGAGGACCGGCAGGGAAGGGTAGCTGGCTACACCTTC.

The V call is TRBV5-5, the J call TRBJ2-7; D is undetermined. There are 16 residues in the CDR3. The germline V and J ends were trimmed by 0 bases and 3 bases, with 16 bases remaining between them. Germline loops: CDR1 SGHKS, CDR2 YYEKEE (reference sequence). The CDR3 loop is CASSLVAGRRIYEQYF. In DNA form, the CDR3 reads TGTGCCAGCAGCTTGGTAGCCGGCCGTAGGATCTACGAGCAGTACTTC.

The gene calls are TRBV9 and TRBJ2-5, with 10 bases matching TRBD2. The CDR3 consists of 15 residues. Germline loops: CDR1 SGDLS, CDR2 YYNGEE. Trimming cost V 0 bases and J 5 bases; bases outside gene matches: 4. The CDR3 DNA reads TGTGCCAGCAGCGTAGGTCCTAGCGGGAGTGAGACCCAGTACTTC. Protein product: CASSVGPSGSETQYF.

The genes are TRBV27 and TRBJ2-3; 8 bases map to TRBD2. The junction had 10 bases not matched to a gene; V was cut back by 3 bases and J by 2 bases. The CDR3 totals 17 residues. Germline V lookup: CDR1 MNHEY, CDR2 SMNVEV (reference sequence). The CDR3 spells CASSLQSLAGFTDTQYF. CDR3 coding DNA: TGTGCCAGCAGTTTGCAATCCTTAGCGGGGTTCACAGATACGCAGTATTTT.

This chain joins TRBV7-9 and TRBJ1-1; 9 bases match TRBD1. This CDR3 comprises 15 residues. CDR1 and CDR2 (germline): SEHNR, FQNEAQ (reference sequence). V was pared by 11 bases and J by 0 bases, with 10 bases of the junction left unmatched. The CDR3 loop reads CAGIQGAVMNTEAFF. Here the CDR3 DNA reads TGTGCCGGAATACAGGGGGCGGTGATGAACACTGAAGCTTTCTTT.

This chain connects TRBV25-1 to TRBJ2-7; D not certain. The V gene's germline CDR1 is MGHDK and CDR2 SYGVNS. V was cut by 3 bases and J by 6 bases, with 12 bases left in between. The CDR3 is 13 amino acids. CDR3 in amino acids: CASSEAGRSEQYF. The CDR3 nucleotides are TGTGCCAGCAGTGAGGCAGGCAGGTCCGAGCAGTACTTC.

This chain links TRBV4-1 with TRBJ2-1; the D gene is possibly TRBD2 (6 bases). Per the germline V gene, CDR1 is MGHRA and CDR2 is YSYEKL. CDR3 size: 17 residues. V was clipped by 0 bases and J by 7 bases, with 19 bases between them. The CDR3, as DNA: TGCGCCAGCAGCCAAGATCAGATAAGTTGGGACTCAAATGAGCAGTTCTTC. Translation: CASSQDQISWDSNEQFF.

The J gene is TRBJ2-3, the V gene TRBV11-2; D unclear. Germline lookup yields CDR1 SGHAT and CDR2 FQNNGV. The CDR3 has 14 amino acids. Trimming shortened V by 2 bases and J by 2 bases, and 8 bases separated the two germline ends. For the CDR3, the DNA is TGTGCCAGCAGCTTAACTCTGTCCACAGATACGCAGTATTTT. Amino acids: CASSLTLSTDTQYF.